One sample yielded the 23 T cell receptor beta chains listed below, sequenced in a study of PD-1 blockade in classical Hodgkin lymphoma. Sequenced by immunoSEQ multiplex PCR; TCRdb stores in-frame clones only, minus some. The data contain about 27,000 clones, just over 85% of them singletons. All trial patients relapsed after autologous stem cell transplantation. Through magnetic negative selection, CD8+ T cells were separated from PBMCs that had been thawed. The source was CD8+ T cells from blood, collected at baseline. All receptors derive from a human donor with classical Hodgkin lymphoma.

This chain's CDR3 is CATSGLDQPQHF. The CDR3 coding sequence is TGTGCCACCAGCGGTCTGGACCAGCCCCAGCATTTT. V gene TRBV15 combines with J gene TRBJ1-5; D gene unclear. This CDR3 comprises 12 residues. The germline V and J ends were trimmed by 5 bases and 7 bases, with 9 bases remaining between them. CDR1 is LNHNV and CDR2 is YYDKDF in the germline V gene (reference sequence).

V gene TRBV30 combines with J gene TRBJ2-7; TRBD1 might be the D (5 bases). The V end lost 0 bases, the J end lost 5 bases, and 11 bases lay between the germline ends. The CDR3 totals 13 residues. The germline V gene encodes CDR1 GTSNPN and CDR2 SVGIG (reference sequence). The CDR3 sequence is CAWSVGQFDEQYF. The CDR3 DNA follows: TGTGCCTGGAGTGTGGGGCAGTTCGACGAGCAGTACTTC.

The chain joins TRBV11-2 to TRBJ1-3; no firm D call. Trimming cost V 5 bases and J 0 bases, with 8 bases left between them. This CDR3 has 14 residues. Germline CDR1 reads SGHAT; CDR2 reads FQNNGV. The CDR3 loop is CASSHSNSGNTIYF. The CDR3 DNA is TGTGCCAGCAGCCACAGCAACTCTGGAAACACCATATATTTT.

The chain is built from TRBV4-1 and TRBJ2-3; D gene unclear. CDR1 MGHRA and CDR2 YSYEKL come from the germline V gene. This CDR3 is built from 13 residues. Deletions cut 4 bases from V and 6 bases from J, with 11 bases between. The CDR3 DNA is TGCGCCAGCAGCCCCCCCGGTAAGGATACGCAGTATTTT. Its protein product is CASSPPGKDTQYF.

The chain employs TRBV27 and TRBJ1-5; TRBD1 is a possible D gene (6 bases). Germline loops: CDR1 MNHEY, CDR2 SMNVEV (reference sequence). Trimming left V 1 base short and J 7 bases short, with 11 bases between. The CDR3 totals 14 residues. The CDR3 spells CASSLWGGGQPQHF. The CDR3 DNA sequence: TGTGCCAGCAGTTTATGGGGGGGCGGACAGCCCCAGCATTTT.

The gene calls are TRBV14 and TRBJ2-1; unclear D gene. This CDR3 has 15 residues. Trimming removed 3 bases from V and 5 bases from J, with 14 bases in between. Germline CDR1 SGHDN, CDR2 FVKESK. As DNA, the CDR3 is TGTGCCAGCAGCCAGCAGAGGATGGAAAACAATGAGCAGTTCTTC. It encodes CASSQQRMENNEQFF.

The V and J genes are TRBV23-1 and TRBJ1-5, with TRBD1 identical over 7 bases. TRBV23-1 is noted as an ORF with a role that remains uncertain. V gave up 6 bases and J gave up 0 bases; unmatched junction bases: 8. CDR3 size: 16 residues. This chain's CDR3 is CASSQPGTDSNQPQHF. CDR3 coding DNA: TGCGCCAGCAGCCAACCGGGGACAGATAGCAATCAGCCCCAGCATTTT.

This rearrangement joins TRBV10-2 to TRBJ2-5; 9 bases align to TRBD2. J was trimmed by 4 bases and V by 3 bases; bases with no gene match: 6. The CDR3 spans 15 residues. Germline CDR1 WSHSY, CDR2 SAAADI. This CDR3 reads CASSEWRLAAETQYF. Written as DNA, the CDR3 is TGCGCCAGCAGTGAATGGAGACTAGCGGCAGAGACCCAGTACTTC.

In regard to this clone: A read error may account for a junction end that differs from germline. This chain connects TRBV5-5 to TRBJ2-7; TRBD2 matches 7 bases. The CDR3 loop spans 11 amino acids. CDR1 SGHKS and CDR2 YYEKEE come from the germline V gene (reference sequence). CDR3 protein: CASSLAGRPVF. The CDR3 nucleotides are TGTGCCAGCAGCTTGGCCGGGAGGCCGGTCTTC.

This clone was seen a handful of times. The rearrangement joins TRBV4-2 to TRBJ1-1; D gene uncertain. The V end was cut by 5 bases, the J end by 4 bases, with 14 bases between. The germline CDR1 and CDR2 sequences are LGHNA and YNFKEQ. The CDR3 sequence is 14 residues long. CDR3 coding DNA: TGTGCCAGCAGCTTGGCGGAAGGCGGCACTGAAGCTTTCTTT. Translation gives CASSLAEGGTEAFF.

This chain joins TRBV27 and TRBJ2-7; a possible D gene is TRBD2 (6 bases). Germline assignment: CDR1 MNHEY and CDR2 SMNVEV (reference sequence). CDR3 length equals 14 residues. Trimming cost V 8 bases and J 3 bases, with 17 bases left between them. CDR3 loop: CASGQRAEDYEQYF. In nucleotides, the CDR3 is TGTGCCAGCGGTCAGCGGGCAGAAGACTACGAGCAGTACTTC.

The chain is built from TRBV5-6 and TRBJ1-1; the D is unclear. Per the germline V gene, CDR1 is SGHDT and CDR2 is YYEEEE. The CDR3 extends over 14 amino acids. V lost 0 bases, J lost 4 bases, and 10 bases lay in between. The CDR3 bases are TGTGCCAGCAGCTTGGCGGAAGGCGGCACTGAAGCTTTCTTT. Protein: CASSLAEGGTEAFF.

The chain has TRBV4-1 and TRBJ2-7, with D possibly TRBD1 on 6 matching bases. V was cut by 1 base and J by 3 bases, with 10 bases left in between. The CDR3 sequence is 14 residues long. The germline CDR1 and CDR2 sequences are MGHRA and YSYEKL. CDR3 protein: CASSQVNRDYEQYF. The CDR3, as DNA: TGCGCCAGCAGCCAAGTTAACAGGGACTACGAGCAGTACTTC.

The V call is TRBV19, the J call TRBJ1-2; 7 bases line up with TRBD1. V lost 10 bases and J lost 4; bases outside the gene matches: 6. The CDR3 extends over 12 amino acids. Germline CDR1 reads LNHDA; CDR2 reads SQIVND (reference sequence). CDR3 bases: TGTGCCATTAGGGGGACAGTCTATGGCTACACCTTC. It yields the protein CAIRGTVYGYTF. Supplemented by reference TRBV19 and TRBJ1-2, the full variable domain reads DGGITQSPKYLFRKEGQNVTLSCEQNLNHDAMYWYRQDPGQGLRLIYYSQIVNDFQKGDIAEGYSVSREKKESFPLTVTSAQKNPTAFYLCAIRGTVYGYTFGSGTRLTVV.

This rearrangement joins TRBV13 to TRBJ1-1; D is unresolved. Per the germline V gene, CDR1 is PRHDT and CDR2 is FYEKMQ (reference sequence). CDR3 length: 12 residues. Trimming left V 1 base short and J 4 bases short, with 4 bases between. The CDR3 is CASSLAVTEAFF. The CDR3, as DNA: TGTGCCAGCAGCTTAGCCGTCACTGAAGCTTTCTTT.

This sequence joins TRBV5-1 and TRBJ1-1; 8 nucleotides match TRBD1. V lost 3 bases and J lost 8; bases outside the gene matches: 6. Germline CDR1 and CDR2: SGHRS and YFSETQ. The CDR3 extends over 13 amino acids. DNA of the CDR3: TGCGCCAGCAGCTCCAGGGGGCCTGGGGAAGCTTTCTTT. It yields the protein CASSSRGPGEAFF. The whole variable domain, filled in from reference TRBV5-1 and TRBJ1-1, reads KAGVTQTPRYLIKTRGQQVTLSCSPISGHRSVSWYQQTPGQGLQFLFEYFSETQRNKGNFPGRFSGRQFSNSRSEMNVSTLELGDSALYLCASSSRGPGEAFFGQGTRLTVV.

The chain couples TRBV7-9 to TRBJ1-5; D gene ambiguous. The length of the CDR3 is 11 residues. Trimming pared 1 base from V and 9 bases from J, leaving 4 bases between. Germline assignment: CDR1 SEHNR and CDR2 FQNEAQ (reference sequence). Written as DNA, the CDR3 is TGTGCCAGCAGCTTAGGCGGGCCCCAGCATTTT. Translation gives CASSLGGPQHF.

The chain recombines TRBV9 with TRBJ1-1; no reliable D call. The V and J ends lost 5 bases and 4 bases respectively, with 12 bases between them. CDR3 length: 13 residues. CDR1 is SGDLS and CDR2 is YYNGEE in the germline V gene. CDR3 bases: TGTGCCAGCAGAGGTGGACGGGGCACTGAAGCTTTCTTT. This codes for CASRGGRGTEAFF.

This clone was counted between two and nine times. The chain is built from TRBV28 and TRBJ1-1; maybe TRBD1 (6 bases). Germline assignment: CDR1 MDHEN and CDR2 SYDVKM. Trimming removed 6 bases at V and 7 bases at J, with 12 bases between. The CDR3 contains 12 residues. The CDR3 coding sequence is TGTGCCAGCAGCCCGGGAGGGGGTGAAGCTTTCTTT. Translating gives CASSPGGGEAFF.

The chain joins TRBV25-1 to TRBJ2-3; D uncertain. Per the germline V gene, CDR1 is MGHDK and CDR2 is SYGVNS. The germline V and J ends were trimmed by 0 bases and 6 bases, with 13 bases remaining between them. The CDR3 is made up of 15 amino acids. CDR3: CASSEYGTPRDTQYF. The CDR3 DNA follows: TGTGCCAGCAGTGAATATGGAACGCCCAGGGATACGCAGTATTTT.

V usage is TRBV28 and J usage is TRBJ2-7, with 11 bases aligning to TRBD1. V trimming: 8 bases; J trimming: 6 bases; junction bases outside the gene matches: 3. The CDR3 extends over 12 amino acids. Looked up from germline, CDR1 is MDHEN and CDR2 is SYDVKM. Written as DNA, the CDR3 is TGTGCCAGCGGACAGGGGGCGATCGAGCAGTACTTC. As protein: CASGQGAIEQYF.

The chain recombines TRBV30 with TRBJ2-7; tentative D call: TRBD2 (5 bases). Germline lookup yields CDR1 GTSNPN and CDR2 SVGIG (reference sequence). V was cut by 0 bases and J by 2 bases, with 11 bases left in between. CDR3 length: 14 amino acids. The CDR3 sequence: CAWSVGKGAYEQYF. DNA of the CDR3: TGTGCCTGGAGTGTTGGGAAGGGAGCCTACGAGCAGTACTTC.

V gene TRBV28 combines with J gene TRBJ2-5; 9 bases are shared with TRBD2. Germline CDR1 and CDR2: MDHEN and SYDVKM. The length of the CDR3 is 16 residues. Trimming took 5 bases from V and 7 from J; bases not matched to a gene: 14. The CDR3 DNA reads TGTGCCAGCAGTCCGAGAGGGCTAGCGGGGAAGAGGACCCAGTACTTC. Translating it yields CASSPRGLAGKRTQYF.